Below, 28 T cell receptor beta chains from the same sample are listed, as sequenced in a study of cytomegalovirus exposure and HLA in healthy donors. 60 Vbeta and 13 Jbeta primers were used in PCR. The repertoire was sequenced with immunoSEQ multiplex PCR; TCRdb's copy has only in-frame clones and lacks some. This sample has around 78,000 clones, with 65% to 85% found just once. Sequenced input: PBMCs. These TCRs come from a woman in her forties or fifties in good health and CMV-seronegative.

The genes are TRBV28 and TRBJ2-7; TRBD2 matches at 7 bases. Germline-derived CDR1 and CDR2 are MDHEN and SYDVKM. The CDR3 sequence is 13 residues long. V gave up 5 bases and J gave up 13 bases; unmatched junction bases: 14. The CDR3 nucleotides read TGTGCCAGCAGTCCCCCCGCTGGGAGGGTAGGATACTTC. This codes for CASSPPAGRVGYF.

V usage is TRBV30 and J usage is TRBJ1-5; the match to TRBD1 covers 10 bases. Germline CDR1 GTSNPN, CDR2 SVGIG (reference sequence). Unmatched junction bases numbered 10, after V lost 2 bases and J lost 6 bases. This CDR3 has 16 residues. CDR3 amino acids: CAWSRFDRGPVQPQHF. The CDR3 DNA reads as TGTGCCTGGAGTCGTTTCGACAGGGGGCCCGTTCAGCCCCAGCATTTT.

The chain has TRBV27 and TRBJ2-1, with TRBD2 matching over 10 bases. Germline V gene lookup returns CDR1 MNHEY and CDR2 SMNVEV (reference sequence). The V segment lost 10 bases and the J segment 1 base; nucleotides outside the gene matches: 4. The CDR3 has 14 residues. The CDR3 is CATGAGGSYNEQFF. In DNA form, the CDR3 reads TGTGCCACCGGAGCGGGAGGGTCCTACAATGAGCAGTTCTTC.

V and J are TRBV12-5 and TRBJ1-5; 7 bases are shared with TRBD1. V was clipped by 5 bases and J by 3 bases; unmatched bases: 10. The CDR3 runs to 16 residues. Per the germline V gene, CDR1 is LGHNT and CDR2 is FRNRAP. CDR3 in amino acids: CASGPGTATLNQPQHF. CDR3 DNA sequence: TGTGCTAGTGGTCCCGGGACAGCTACACTCAATCAGCCCCAGCATTTT.

The chain employs TRBV7-2 and TRBJ2-3, with 7 positions matching TRBD2. Germline-derived CDR1 and CDR2 are SGHTA and FQGNSA. With 6 bases clipped from V and 8 bases from J, the junction kept 17 bases outside the gene matches. The CDR3 length is 16 residues. CDR3 loop: CASRPSTSNFLGTQYF. CDR3 bases: TGTGCCAGCAGACCTTCGACTAGCAACTTTTTGGGTACGCAGTATTTT.

CDR3: CASSQTQIHEAFF. DNA of the CDR3: TGCGCCAGCAGCCAAACGCAGATCCATGAAGCTTTCTTT. The rearrangement joins TRBV4-1 to TRBJ1-1; D not certain. CDR1 MGHRA and CDR2 YSYEKL come from the germline V gene. This CDR3 region has 13 residues. Deletions cut 2 bases from V and 7 bases from J, with 11 bases between.

The gene calls are TRBV4-1 and TRBJ1-4; a possible D gene is TRBD1 (5 bases). CDR1 is MGHRA and CDR2 is YSYEKL in the germline V gene. This CDR3 region has 15 residues. Trimming took off 4 bases at V and 4 bases at J, with 13 bases between the two ends. CDR3 nucleotide sequence: TGCGCCAGCAGCCCTCGGGACGGGGGTAATGAAAAACTGTTTTTT. Its translation is CASSPRDGGNEKLFF.

V and J are TRBV4-2 and TRBJ2-5; 8 bases match TRBD1. The CDR3 sequence is 17 residues long. V shed 0 bases, J shed 5 bases, and the junction held 11 bases outside the gene matches. Germline-derived CDR1 and CDR2 are LGHNA and YNFKEQ. CDR3 sequence (DNA): TGTGCCAGCAGCCAAGATTCGGCAGGGGGCGCGGGGGAGACCCAGTACTTC. Amino acids: CASSQDSAGGAGETQYF.

The chain has TRBV5-1 and TRBJ2-7; 9 positions match TRBD2. Germline CDR1 reads SGHRS; CDR2 reads YFSETQ. The CDR3 sequence is 16 residues long. Losses at the gene ends were 0 bases for V and 3 bases for J; bases not matched to a gene: 7. The CDR3 reads CASSLDRLAAGYEQYF. CDR3 bases: TGCGCCAGCAGCTTGGACAGACTAGCGGCAGGCTACGAGCAGTACTTC.

The chain carries TRBV7-8 and TRBJ2-7; TRBD2 is a possible D gene (5 bases). Trimming stripped 4 bases from V and 1 base from J, with 8 bases between. Germline CDR1 reads SGHVS; CDR2 reads FQNEAQ. This CDR3 contains 13 residues. The CDR3 reads CASSSGFSYEQYV. The DNA for the CDR3 is TGTGCCAGCAGCTCGGGGTTTTCCTACGAGCAGTACGTC.

This chain links TRBV27 with TRBJ2-7; 9 bases match TRBD2. The ends lost 5 bases at V and 0 bases at J; junction bases unmatched: 11. This CDR3 contains 17 residues. The germline CDR1 and CDR2 sequences are MNHEY and SMNVEV (reference sequence). The chain's CDR3 is CASSPRPAGGLSYEQYF. The CDR3 bases are TGTGCCAGCAGTCCGAGACCAGCGGGAGGCCTCTCCTACGAGCAGTACTTC.

J is TRBJ2-1 and V is TRBV2; 10 positions match TRBD2. In germline, CDR1 is SNHLY, CDR2 FYNNEI. The CDR3 runs to 15 residues. With V trimmed by 0 bases and J by 9 bases, 5 bases remained unmatched. This chain's CDR3 is CASSEASGRGLEQFF. In DNA, the CDR3 is TGTGCCAGCAGTGAAGCGAGCGGGAGGGGGCTTGAGCAGTTCTTC.

CDR3 DNA sequence: TGTGCCAGCTCACGAACAGGGACAGGAGGGCCCTACGAGCAGTACGTC. Its translation is CASSRTGTGGPYEQYV. The rearrangement links TRBV18 to TRBJ2-7; TRBD1 matches at 8 bases. V lost 4 bases, J lost 2 bases, and 10 bases stayed unmatched. CDR1 KGHSH and CDR2 LQKENI come from the germline V gene. This CDR3 comprises 16 residues.

This clone was observed once. The chain uses TRBV27 and TRBJ2-5; D call uncertain. The V end lost 5 bases, the J end lost 5 bases, and 12 bases lay between the germline ends. In germline, CDR1 is MNHEY, CDR2 SMNVEV (reference sequence). The CDR3 sequence is 13 residues long. CDR3: CASSPSWAETQYF. DNA for the CDR3: TGTGCCAGCAGTCCAAGTTGGGCGGAGACCCAGTACTTC.

The J gene is TRBJ1-2, the V gene TRBV4-2; D remains ambiguous. V was cut by 5 bases and J by 4 bases, with 11 bases left in between. The length of the CDR3 is 13 residues. Germline values: CDR1 LGHNA, CDR2 YNFKEQ. CDR3 sequence (DNA): TGTGCCAGCAGCAACAGCAACCCCTATGGCTACACCTTC. Amino acids: CASSNSNPYGYTF.

This sequence joins TRBV6-1 and TRBJ1-5; D possibly corresponds to TRBD1 (6 bases). The CDR3 loop spans 14 amino acids. Trimming removed 5 bases at V and 7 bases at J, with 15 bases between. CDR1 is MNHNS, CDR2 SASEGT, per germline. The DNA of the CDR3 is TGTGCCAGCAGTAAGGGGGGGGCCGAGCAGCCCCAGCATTTT. This translates into CASSKGGAEQPQHF.

CDR3 loop: CASSFDGTGVSYNEQFF. The CDR3, as DNA: TGCGCCAGCAGCTTTGACGGGACAGGGGTCTCCTACAATGAGCAGTTCTTC. J is TRBJ2-1 and V is TRBV5-1; 10 bases are a match to TRBD1. V dropped 2 bases and J dropped 0; count of bases not matched to a gene: 5. Per germline, CDR1 SGHRS and CDR2 YFSETQ. This CDR3 comprises 17 residues.

The V and J genes are TRBV29-1 and TRBJ1-1; no clear D gene. Trimming removed 5 bases from V and 1 base from J, with 8 bases in between. CDR1 and CDR2 from the germline V gene are SQVTM and ANQGSEA. The CDR3 has 12 residues. CDR3 sequence: CSVRERNTEAFF. The CDR3 DNA reads TGCAGCGTTCGGGAGAGGAACACTGAAGCTTTCTTT.

The chain links TRBV7-8 to TRBJ1-1; 8 nucleotides line up with TRBD1. The CDR3 is 13 residues long. Germline assignment: CDR1 SGHVS and CDR2 FQNEAQ. Trimming cost V 5 bases and J 10 bases; bases outside gene matches: 9. The CDR3 region is CASSHTGGVGAFF. The CDR3 DNA reads TGTGCCAGCAGCCATACAGGGGGTGTAGGAGCTTTCTTT.

The V and J genes are TRBV15 and TRBJ2-1, with D maybe TRBD1 (6 bases). Germline lookup yields CDR1 LNHNV and CDR2 YYDKDF (reference sequence). The CDR3 runs 13 residues. V lost 5 bases and J lost 2, with 7 bases in between. The CDR3 here is CATSGGPYNEQFF. The DNA of the CDR3 is TGTGCCACCAGCGGGGGCCCCTACAATGAGCAGTTCTTC. The full variable domain, its missing parts supplied by reference TRBV15 and TRBJ2-1, is DAMVIQNPRYQVTQFGKPVTLSCSQTLNHNVMYWYQQKSSQAPKLLFHYYDKDFNNEADTPDNFQSRRPNTSFCFLDIRSPGLGDTAMYLCATSGGPYNEQFFGPGTRLTVL.

This clone has just a few counts. V gene TRBV30 combines with J gene TRBJ1-5; TRBD1 is a possible D gene (6 bases). V lost 2 bases, J lost 4 bases, and 9 bases lay in between. The CDR3 is 13 amino acids. CDR1 is GTSNPN and CDR2 is SVGIG in the germline V gene (reference sequence). The CDR3 sequence: CAWSKGQNQPQHF. The DNA for the CDR3 is TGTGCCTGGAGTAAAGGACAGAATCAGCCCCAGCATTTT.

The rearrangement links TRBV29-1 to TRBJ1-1; D gene uncertain. The germline CDR1 and CDR2 sequences are SQVTM and ANQGSEA. The CDR3 has 13 residues. V was cut by 0 bases and J by 0 bases, with 5 bases left in between. The CDR3 spells CSVEDRVNTEAFF. The CDR3 DNA follows: TGCAGCGTTGAAGATCGGGTGAACACTGAAGCTTTCTTT.

This chain uses TRBV11-3 with TRBJ2-7; tentatively, D is TRBD1 (6 bases). V dropped 3 bases and J dropped 3 bases, with 15 bases sitting between them. The CDR3 consists of 15 residues. CDR1 and CDR2 from the germline V gene are SGHNT and YENEEA. CDR3 DNA sequence: TGTGCCAGCAGCTTGATGGCAGGGGCTAACTACGAGCAGTACTTC. Protein product: CASSLMAGANYEQYF.

This clone appeared once. V gene TRBV25-1 combines with J gene TRBJ2-5; maybe TRBD1 (6 bases). Germline V gives CDR1 MGHDK, CDR2 SYGVNS. The CDR3 covers 16 residues. Trimming stripped 4 bases from V and 2 bases from J, with 17 bases between. The CDR3 loop reads CASSAEGQYYQETQYF. CDR3 nucleotide sequence: TGTGCCAGCAGTGCCGAAGGACAGTACTATCAAGAGACCCAGTACTTC.

The V gene is TRBV5-1, the J gene TRBJ1-3, with D possibly TRBD1 on 6 matching bases. CDR3 size: 14 residues. Germline assignment: CDR1 SGHRS and CDR2 YFSETQ. Deletions cut 5 bases from V and 0 bases from J, with 9 bases between. The CDR3 DNA reads TGCGCCAGCAGACAGGGAAGCTCTGGAAACACCATATATTTT. Residues: CASRQGSSGNTIYF.

The chain joins TRBV7-3 to TRBJ1-3, with 9 bases identical to TRBD1. The CDR3 sequence is 16 residues long. Germline V lookup: CDR1 SGHTA, CDR2 FQGTGA. V trimming: 3 bases; J trimming: 3 bases; junction bases outside the gene matches: 6. The CDR3 coding sequence is TGTGCCAGCAGCTTGGCGGGACAGGGAAATGGAAACACCATATATTTT. It encodes CASSLAGQGNGNTIYF.

The V and J genes are TRBV7-2 and TRBJ2-7; 11 bases align to TRBD1. V was pared by 1 base and J by 4 bases, with 3 bases of the junction left unmatched. Germline assignment: CDR1 SGHTA and CDR2 FQGNSA. CDR3 length: 15 residues. The CDR3 coding sequence is TGTGCCAGCAGCTTAGGGGGGACAGGGGGATACGAGCAGTACTTC. This sequence encodes CASSLGGTGGYEQYF.

This chain connects TRBV6-6 to TRBJ2-5; 11 nucleotides match TRBD1. Germline V gene sequence: CDR1 MNHNY, CDR2 SVGAGI (reference sequence). The CDR3 extends over 14 amino acids. The junction had 4 bases not matched to a gene; V was cut back by 10 bases and J by 0 bases. The CDR3 reads CATGTGGDQETQYF. The CDR3, as DNA: TGTGCCACCGGGACAGGGGGGGACCAAGAGACCCAGTACTTC.